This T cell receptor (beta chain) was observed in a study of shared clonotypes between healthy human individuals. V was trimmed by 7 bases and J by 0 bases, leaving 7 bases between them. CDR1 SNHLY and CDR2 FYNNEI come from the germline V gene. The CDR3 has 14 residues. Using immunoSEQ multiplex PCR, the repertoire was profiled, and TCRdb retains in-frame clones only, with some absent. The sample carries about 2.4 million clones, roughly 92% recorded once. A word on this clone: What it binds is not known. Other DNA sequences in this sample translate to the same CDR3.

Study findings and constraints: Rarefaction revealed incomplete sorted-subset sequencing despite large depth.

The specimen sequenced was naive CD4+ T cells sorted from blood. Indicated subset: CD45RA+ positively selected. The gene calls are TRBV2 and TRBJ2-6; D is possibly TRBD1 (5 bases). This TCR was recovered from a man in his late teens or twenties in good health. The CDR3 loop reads CASTDSSGANVLTF. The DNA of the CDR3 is TGTGCCAGCACCGACAGCTCTGGGGCCAACGTCCTGACTTTC. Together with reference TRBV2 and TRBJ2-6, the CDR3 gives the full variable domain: EPEVTQTPSHQVTQMGQEVILRCVPISNHLYFYWYRQILGQKVEFLVSFYNNEISEKSEIFDDQFSVERPDGSNFTLKIRSTKLEDSAMYFCASTDSSGANVLTFGAGSRLTVL.